A selection of T cell receptor beta chains follows, all from one sample in a study of cytomegalovirus exposure and HLA in healthy donors. Some clones are missing from TCRdb's copy, which holds only in-frame ones; the method was immunoSEQ multiplex PCR. The table includes 100,000 to 150,000 clones, roughly 89% detected once. Sequenced material: PBMCs. The receptors were gathered from a woman aged 18-30 years in good health and CMV-seronegative. Each CDR3 is given with its conserved first and last residue. The D gene is left open where the match is weak. Size values are once, few and many counts, or a class for expanded clones, and some rows have none.

j_gene: TRBJ2-2
d_gene: NA
abundance: NA
v_gene: TRBV7-6
len: 11
CDR3nt: TGTGCCAGCGAGATAGCCGGGGAGCTGTTTTTT
CDR3aa: CASEIAGELFF

j_gene: TRBJ1-5
d_gene: NA
abundance: few
v_gene: TRBV28
len: 15
CDR3nt: TGTGCCAGCAGTTGGGGGGGGTCATACAATCAGCCCCAGCATTTT
CDR3aa: CASSWGGSYNQPQHF

j_gene: TRBJ2-1
d_gene: TRBD1
abundance: NA
v_gene: TRBV15
len: 16
CDR3nt: TGTGCCACCAGCGGGACAGGAGCCGATTGGAACAATGAGCAGTTCTTC
CDR3aa: CATSGTGADWNNEQFF

j_gene: TRBJ1-2
d_gene: NA
abundance: NA
v_gene: TRBV14
len: 17
CDR3nt: TGTGCCAGCAGCCCAGTAGGCTACTACTCATCTAACTATGGCTACACCTTC
CDR3aa: CASSPVGYYSSNYGYTF

j_gene: TRBJ2-5
d_gene: TRBD1
abundance: NA
v_gene: TRBV30
len: 16
CDR3nt: TGTGCCTGGAACGACGGGACAGGGGTCCTCGGGGAGACCCAGTACTTC
CDR3aa: CAWNDGTGVLGETQYF

j_gene: TRBJ2-1
d_gene: TRBD2
abundance: NA
v_gene: TRBV28
len: 18
CDR3nt: TGTGCCAGCAGTTCATTACCGCGGACTAGCGGGAGGGACAATGAGCAGTTCTTC
CDR3aa: CASSSLPRTSGRDNEQFF

j_gene: TRBJ1-1
d_gene: NA
abundance: NA
v_gene: TRBV5-1
len: 14
CDR3nt: TGCGCCAGCAGCTTAATGCAGGGTAACACTGAAGCTTTCTTT
CDR3aa: CASSLMQGNTEAFF

j_gene: TRBJ1-4
d_gene: NA
abundance: NA
v_gene: TRBV7-2
len: 14
CDR3nt: TGTGCCAGCAGCTATCAGGGGTCTGGTGAAAAACTGTTTTTT
CDR3aa: CASSYQGSGEKLFF

j_gene: TRBJ1-4
d_gene: NA
abundance: once
v_gene: TRBV7-9
len: 15
CDR3nt: TGTGCCAGCAGCCCCACAGGCCCCGTCCCGGAAAAACTGTTTTTT
CDR3aa: CASSPTGPVPEKLFF

j_gene: TRBJ2-1
d_gene: TRBD2
abundance: NA
v_gene: TRBV2
len: 12
CDR3nt: TGTGCCAGCAGGGGACTAGCGGTTGAGCAGTTCTTC
CDR3aa: CASRGLAVEQFF

j_gene: TRBJ2-1
d_gene: NA
abundance: NA
v_gene: TRBV5-6
len: 14
CDR3nt: TGTGCCAGCAGCCCGTTTCGGAGTCACAATGAGCAGTTCTTC
CDR3aa: CASSPFRSHNEQFF

j_gene: TRBJ1-1
d_gene: NA
abundance: NA
v_gene: TRBV7-8
len: 13
CDR3nt: TGTGCCAGCAGCTCCCACAGGGATATGGGAGCTTTCTTT
CDR3aa: CASSSHRDMGAFF

j_gene: TRBJ2-7
d_gene: TRBD2
abundance: NA
v_gene: TRBV7-8
len: 14
CDR3nt: TGTGCCAGCAGCACCACGACTAGCGGCTACGAGCAGTACTTC
CDR3aa: CASSTTTSGYEQYF

j_gene: TRBJ1-4
d_gene: NA
abundance: NA
v_gene: TRBV5-1
len: 18
CDR3nt: TGCGCCAGCGCTCCGGGGGGAGCCAGCGTCACATCCAATGAAAAACTGTTTTTT
CDR3aa: CASAPGGASVTSNEKLFF

j_gene: TRBJ1-5
d_gene: TRBD1
abundance: NA
v_gene: TRBV30
len: 14
CDR3nt: TGTGCCTGGAGAGGGCAGGGGGTCAGTCAGCCCCAGCATTTT
CDR3aa: CAWRGQGVSQPQHF

j_gene: TRBJ2-1
d_gene: TRBD2
abundance: NA
v_gene: TRBV11-3
len: 17
CDR3nt: TGTGCCAGCAGCCTAACTAGCGGGAGTGGCTCCTACAATGAGCAGTTCTTC
CDR3aa: CASSLTSGSGSYNEQFF

j_gene: TRBJ2-3
d_gene: TRBD2
abundance: NA
v_gene: TRBV2
len: 14
CDR3nt: TGTGCCGGAACGCTAGCGGGAGACCCCGATACGCAGTATTTT
CDR3aa: CAGTLAGDPDTQYF

j_gene: TRBJ2-7
d_gene: TRBD1
abundance: NA
v_gene: TRBV30
len: 16
CDR3nt: TGTGCCTGGAGGACACACGTTTGGGACAGGGGTTATGAGCAGTACTTC
CDR3aa: CAWRTHVWDRGYEQYF

j_gene: TRBJ2-2
d_gene: TRBD2
abundance: NA
v_gene: TRBV19
len: 15
CDR3nt: TGTGCCAGTAGTACTAGCGGATCGAACACCGGGGAGCTGTTTTTT
CDR3aa: CASSTSGSNTGELFF